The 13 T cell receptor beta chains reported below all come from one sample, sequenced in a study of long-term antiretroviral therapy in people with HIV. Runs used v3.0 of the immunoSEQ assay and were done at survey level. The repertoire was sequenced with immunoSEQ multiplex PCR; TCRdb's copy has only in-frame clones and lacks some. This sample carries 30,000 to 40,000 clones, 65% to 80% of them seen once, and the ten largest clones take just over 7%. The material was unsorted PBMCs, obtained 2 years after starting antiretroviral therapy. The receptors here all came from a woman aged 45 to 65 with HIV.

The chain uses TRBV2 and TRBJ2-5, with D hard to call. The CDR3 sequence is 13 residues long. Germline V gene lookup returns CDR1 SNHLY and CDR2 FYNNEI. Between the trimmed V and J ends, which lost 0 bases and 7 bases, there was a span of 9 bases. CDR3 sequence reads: CASSEAGLVTQYF. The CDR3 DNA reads TGTGCCAGCAGTGAAGCCGGATTAGTGACCCAGTACTTC.

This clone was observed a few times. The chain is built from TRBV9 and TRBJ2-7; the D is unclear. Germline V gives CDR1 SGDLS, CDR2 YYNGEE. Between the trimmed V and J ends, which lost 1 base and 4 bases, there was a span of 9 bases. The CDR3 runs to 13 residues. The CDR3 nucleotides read TGTGCCAGCAGCGTAAGTTGGGGTTACGAGCAGTACTTC. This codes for CASSVSWGYEQYF.

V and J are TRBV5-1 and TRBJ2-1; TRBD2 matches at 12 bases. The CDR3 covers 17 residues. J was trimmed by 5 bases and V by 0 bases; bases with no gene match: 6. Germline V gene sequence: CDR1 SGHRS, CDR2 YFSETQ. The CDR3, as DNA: TGCGCCAGCAGCTTGGCCCCTGGACTAGCGGGGAACAATGAGCAGTTCTTC. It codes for CASSLAPGLAGNNEQFF.

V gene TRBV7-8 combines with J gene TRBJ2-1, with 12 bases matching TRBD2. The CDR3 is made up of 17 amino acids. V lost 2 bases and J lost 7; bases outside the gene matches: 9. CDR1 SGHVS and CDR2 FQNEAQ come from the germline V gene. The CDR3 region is CASSLRPQTSGGNEQFF. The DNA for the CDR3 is TGTGCCAGCAGCTTAAGGCCCCAGACTAGCGGGGGAAATGAGCAGTTCTTC.

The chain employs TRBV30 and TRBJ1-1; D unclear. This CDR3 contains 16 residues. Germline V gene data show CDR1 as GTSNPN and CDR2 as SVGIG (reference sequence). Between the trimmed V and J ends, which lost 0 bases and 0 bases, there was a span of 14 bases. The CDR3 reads CAWSVRQPSMNTEAFF. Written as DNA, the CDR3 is TGTGCCTGGAGTGTACGGCAGCCCAGCATGAACACTGAAGCTTTCTTT.

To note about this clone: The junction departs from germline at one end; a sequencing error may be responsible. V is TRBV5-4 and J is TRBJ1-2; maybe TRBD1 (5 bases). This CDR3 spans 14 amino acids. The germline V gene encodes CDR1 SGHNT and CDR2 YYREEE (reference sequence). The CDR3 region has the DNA TGTGCCAGCACCTTGGGAGGCAGGGACTATGGCTACACCTTC. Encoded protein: CASTLGGRDYGYTF.

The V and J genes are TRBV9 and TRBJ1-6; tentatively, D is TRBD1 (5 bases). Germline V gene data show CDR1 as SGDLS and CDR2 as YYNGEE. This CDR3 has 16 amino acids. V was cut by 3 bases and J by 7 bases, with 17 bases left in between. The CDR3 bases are TGTGCCAGCAGCGCCCTGGGGGGGGGTCAGAATTCACCCCTCCACTTT. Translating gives CASSALGGGQNSPLHF.

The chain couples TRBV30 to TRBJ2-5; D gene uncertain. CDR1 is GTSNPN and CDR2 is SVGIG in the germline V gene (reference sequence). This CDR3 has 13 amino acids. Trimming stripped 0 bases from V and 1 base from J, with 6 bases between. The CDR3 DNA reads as TGTGCCTGGAGTGTACTCCTCCAAGAGACCCAGTACTTC. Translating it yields CAWSVLLQETQYF.

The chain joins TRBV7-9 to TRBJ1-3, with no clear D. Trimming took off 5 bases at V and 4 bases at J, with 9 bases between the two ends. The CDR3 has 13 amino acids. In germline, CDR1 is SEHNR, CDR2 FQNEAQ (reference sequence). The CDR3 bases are TGTGCCAGCAGCACAAACCCGGGAAACACCATATATTTT. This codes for CASSTNPGNTIYF.

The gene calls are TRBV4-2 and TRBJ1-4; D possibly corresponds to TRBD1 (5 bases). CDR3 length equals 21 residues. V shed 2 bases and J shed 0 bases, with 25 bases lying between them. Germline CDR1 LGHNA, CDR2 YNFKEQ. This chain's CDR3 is CASSQRLRQRGGASTNEKLFF. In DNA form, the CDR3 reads TGTGCCAGCAGCCAAAGATTGAGGCAAAGGGGAGGGGCATCAACTAATGAAAAACTGTTTTTT.

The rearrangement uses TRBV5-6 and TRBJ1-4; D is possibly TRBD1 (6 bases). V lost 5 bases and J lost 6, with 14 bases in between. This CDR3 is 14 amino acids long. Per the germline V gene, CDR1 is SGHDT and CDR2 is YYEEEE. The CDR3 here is CASSAARGYEKLFF. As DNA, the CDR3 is TGTGCCAGCAGTGCAGCTAGGGGGTATGAAAAACTGTTTTTT.

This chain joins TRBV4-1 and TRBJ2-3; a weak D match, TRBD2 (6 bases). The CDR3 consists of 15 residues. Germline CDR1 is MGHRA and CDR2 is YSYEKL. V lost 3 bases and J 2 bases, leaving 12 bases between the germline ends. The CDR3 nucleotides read TGCGCCAGCAGCCACCATGGACTAAACACAGATACGCAGTATTTT. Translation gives CASSHHGLNTDTQYF.

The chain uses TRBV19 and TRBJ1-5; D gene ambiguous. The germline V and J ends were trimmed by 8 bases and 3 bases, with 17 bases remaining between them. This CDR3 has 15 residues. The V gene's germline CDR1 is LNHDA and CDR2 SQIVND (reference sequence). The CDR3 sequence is CASSLHSGNNQPQHF. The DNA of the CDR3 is TGTGCCAGTTCCCTTCACAGCGGGAACAATCAGCCCCAGCATTTT.